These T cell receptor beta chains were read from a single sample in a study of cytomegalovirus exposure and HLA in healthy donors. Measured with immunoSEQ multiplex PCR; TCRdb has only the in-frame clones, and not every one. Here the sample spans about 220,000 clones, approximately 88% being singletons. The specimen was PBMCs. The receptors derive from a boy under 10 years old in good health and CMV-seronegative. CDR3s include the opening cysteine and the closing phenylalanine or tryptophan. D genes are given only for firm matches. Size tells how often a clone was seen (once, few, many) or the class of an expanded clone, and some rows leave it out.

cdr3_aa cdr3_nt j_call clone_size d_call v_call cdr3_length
CASSSAIADRGTGELFF TGTGCCAGCAGCTCAGCGATTGCGGACAGGGGCACCGGGGAGCTGTTTTTT TRBJ2-2 NA TRBD1 TRBV7-3 17
CASSSESENHQPQHF TGTGCCAGCAGCTCCGAGTCGGAGAATCATCAGCCCCAGCATTTT TRBJ1-5 NA NA TRBV5-6 15
CASSDTGVSYEQYF TGCGCCAGCAGTGATACGGGTGTGTCCTACGAGCAGTACTTC TRBJ2-7 NA NA TRBV10-2 14
CAWTSGRSYNEQFF TGTGCCTGGACTAGCGGGAGATCCTACAATGAGCAGTTCTTC TRBJ2-1 NA TRBD2 TRBV30 14
CASSLSTDSSSGNTIYF TGTGCCAGTAGCTTGTCGACAGACAGTTCCTCTGGAAACACCATATATTTT TRBJ1-3 NA NA TRBV19 17
CASSLGSGGPIGADTQYF TGTGCCAGCAGCTTAGGCAGCGGGGGCCCTATTGGGGCAGATACGCAGTATTTT TRBJ2-3 NA TRBD2 TRBV11-3 18
CASRREGTDTQYF TGTGCCAGCAGGCGGGAGGGGACAGATACGCAGTATTTT TRBJ2-3 NA TRBD2 TRBV6-1 13
CASSQGQIEQFF TGCGCCAGCAGCCAAGGGCAAATCGAGCAGTTCTTC TRBJ2-1 NA NA TRBV4-1 12
CASSPGRGYQPQHF TGTGCCAGCAGCCCTGGGAGGGGTTATCAGCCCCAGCATTTT TRBJ1-5 few NA TRBV7-9 14
CSVEGYGGGTGELFF TGCAGCGTTGAGGGATACGGGGGGGGCACCGGGGAGCTGTTTTTT TRBJ2-2 NA TRBD2 TRBV29-1 15
CASSPSDRREQYF TGTGCCAGCAGCCCCTCAGACAGACGCGAGCAGTACTTC TRBJ2-7 NA NA TRBV7-9 13
CASAGGRGPKEKLFF TGTGCCAGCGCGGGAGGGCGGGGGCCAAAGGAAAAACTGTTTTTT TRBJ1-4 NA NA TRBV5-6 15
CASSTRTGESLYGYTF TGTGCCAGCAGCACCCGGACAGGGGAGTCATTGTATGGCTACACCTTC TRBJ1-2 NA TRBD1 TRBV9 16
CASSRQVSNQPQHF TGTGCCAGTAGTAGACAGGTTAGCAATCAGCCCCAGCATTTT TRBJ1-5 NA NA TRBV19 14
CASSPSTGHAYEQYF TGTGCCAGCAGTCCAAGCACAGGGCACGCCTACGAGCAGTACTTC TRBJ2-7 NA NA TRBV6-1 15
CAISESLRAGANVLTF TGTGCCATCAGTGAGTCGCTCAGGGCTGGGGCCAACGTCCTGACTTTC TRBJ2-6 NA NA TRBV10-3 16
CASTPSLHGVTQYF TGTGCCAGCACCCCTTCACTCCACGGGGTGACCCAGTACTTC TRBJ2-5 NA NA TRBV7-6 14
CATSAGTGRDEQYF TGTGCCACCTCAGCGGGGACAGGGAGGGACGAGCAGTACTTC TRBJ2-7 NA TRBD1 TRBV19 14
CASSPGLGDEQFF TGCGCCAGCAGCCCGGGACTTGGGGATGAGCAGTTCTTC TRBJ2-1 NA NA TRBV5-1 13
CSVEEAVSGNTIYF TGCAGCGTTGAAGAGGCTGTCTCTGGAAACACCATATATTTT TRBJ1-3 NA NA TRBV29-1 14
CASSRLAGRGAYEQYF TGTGCCAGTAGTAGACTAGCGGGACGTGGGGCCTACGAGCAGTACTTC TRBJ2-7 few TRBD2 TRBV19 16
CASSHPGQNTEAFF TGCGCCAGCAGCCACCCCGGACAGAACACTGAAGCTTTCTTT TRBJ1-1 NA NA TRBV4-1 14
CASSPPAGGEQYF TGTGCCAGCAGCCCCCCAGCGGGCGGCGAGCAGTACTTC TRBJ2-7 NA NA TRBV5-6 13
CASREHEKLFF TGTGCCAGTAGGGAGCATGAAAAACTGTTTTTT TRBJ1-4 NA NA TRBV19 11
CSSSLVVDEQYF TGTTCCAGCAGCTTAGTCGTCGACGAGCAGTACTTC TRBJ2-7 once NA TRBV7-9 12
CASSDTGGDTQYF TGTGCCAGCAGTGACACGGGAGGAGATACGCAGTATTTT TRBJ2-3 NA TRBD2 TRBV6-4 13
CASSAQGSSYEQYF TGTGCCAGCAGTGCCCAGGGGAGCTCCTACGAGCAGTACTTC TRBJ2-7 NA NA TRBV11-3 14
CASSQVVYEKLFF TGTGCCAGCAGCCAAGTCGTCTATGAAAAACTGTTTTTT TRBJ1-4 NA NA TRBV4-2 13
CAISEPRGLVSYEQYF TGTGCCATCAGTGAGCCCAGGGGCCTCGTCTCCTACGAGCAGTACTTC TRBJ2-7 NA NA TRBV10-3 16
CASSSQGAGANVLTF TGTGCCAGTAGTAGCCAGGGGGCTGGGGCCAACGTCCTGACTTTC TRBJ2-6 NA TRBD1 TRBV19 15
CASSPGTTEQYF TGTGCCAGCAGCCCAGGGACTACCGAGCAGTACTTC TRBJ2-7 NA TRBD2 TRBV7-9 12
CAWKYSFRGPDEQYF TGTGCCTGGAAGTATTCCTTCAGGGGGCCGGACGAGCAGTACTTC TRBJ2-7 NA TRBD1 TRBV30 15
CASSQGSGGRGTDTQYF TGTGCCAGCAGCCAAGGATCTGGCGGGAGGGGGACAGATACGCAGTATTTT TRBJ2-3 once TRBD2 TRBV4-2 17
CASSGARADTQYF TGTGCCAGCAGCGGCGCACGGGCAGATACGCAGTATTTT TRBJ2-3 NA NA TRBV9 13
CASSDRASGSSDNEQFF TGTGCCAGCAGCGACAGAGCTAGCGGGAGTTCTGACAATGAGCAGTTCTTC TRBJ2-1 NA TRBD2 TRBV4-2 17
CASSDDRGYSYEQYF TGCGCCAGCAGCGACGACAGGGGGTATTCCTACGAGCAGTACTTC TRBJ2-7 few TRBD1 TRBV4-1 15
CASSPRDFFTEAFF TGTGCCAGCAGCCCACGGGATTTCTTCACTGAAGCTTTCTTT TRBJ1-1 few NA TRBV9 14
CATSREVAATGGEKLFF TGTGCCACCAGCAGAGAAGTAGCCGCTACGGGAGGGGAAAAACTGTTTTTT TRBJ1-4 NA NA TRBV15 17
CASSLAGLGTDTQYF TGTGCCAGCAGCTTAGCAGGACTAGGAACAGATACGCAGTATTTT TRBJ2-3 NA TRBD2 TRBV7-8 15